This T cell receptor (beta chain) was sequenced during a study of chronic HIV infection and antiretroviral therapy (dated by TCRdb to the mid-2010s). V was cut back by 5 bases and J by 4 bases, leaving a gap of 9 bases between them. Based on the germline V gene (reference sequence), the CDR1 and CDR2 sequences are DFQATT and SNEGSKA. The CDR3 goes from the cysteine to the phenylalanine over 11 residues. The only DNA kept is the CDR3, 33 bases in frame from the first base. Libraries were prepared through 5' RACE. Sequencing was performed on an Illumina MiSeq. Through fastp at Q25 and MiXCR, TCRdb rebuilt clones from the public reads, retaining in-frame beta chains. Every CDR3 protein is listed once, alongside the most common genes and DNA of its rows. The table for this sample lists 30,000 to 45,000 distinct CDR3 sequences; roughly 8.2% of them were counted only once. The ten top clones hold 2.9% of the sample.

This clonotype was observed at least ten times. What this receptor recognizes is not known. Base qualities were left out, and no much larger clone turns up one base away. The chain uses TRBV20-1 and TRBJ2-7, with the D segment identity uncertain. The sample was peripheral blood. This clonotype was obtained from an adult who had HIV and had not received antiretroviral therapy, or was an uninfected healthy control (not recorded which). The CDR3 has the sequence CSAPTIYEQYF. The DNA sequence reads TGCAGTGCTCCTACAATTTACGAGCAGTACTTC.